A selection of T cell receptor beta chains follows, all from one sample in a study of blood T cell repertoires in COVID-19. Profiling relied on immunoSEQ multiplex PCR, and the TCRdb table lists in-frame clones only, not all of them. The table has 490,000 or so clones, approximately 90% seen once. Specimen: PBMCs or T cells enriched from blood (not recorded which). These TCRs come from a woman aged 60-75 years who had recovered from COVID-19. Each CDR3 is given with its conserved first and last residue. D genes are given only for firm matches. Part of the rows lack a size; the others show once, few, many or a class for expanded clones.

v_call,j_call,clone_size,d_call,cdr3_aa,cdr3_nt
TRBV6-2/TRBV6-3,TRBJ2-7,NA,NA,CASSPFRDTSYEQYF,TGTGCCAGCAGCCCTTTCCGGGACACTTCCTACGAGCAGTACTTC
TRBV7-9,TRBJ1-2,NA,NA,CASSLEAQANYGYTF,TGTGCCAGCAGCTTAGAGGCTCAGGCTAACTATGGCTACACCTTC
TRBV6-1,TRBJ2-5,NA,TRBD1,CASSGGQLTRQETQYF,TGTGCCAGCAGTGGGGGACAGCTGACCCGTCAAGAGACCCAGTACTTC
TRBV5-6,TRBJ1-5,NA,NA,CASSLADRRSNQPQHF,TGTGCCAGCAGCTTGGCTGACAGGAGAAGCAATCAGCCCCAGCATTTT
TRBV4-2,TRBJ2-7,NA,TRBD1,CASSHGQGSYEQYF,TGTGCCAGCAGCCACGGACAGGGGAGCTACGAGCAGTACTTC
TRBV19,TRBJ1-3,NA,NA,CASKGGPDSGNTIYF,TGTGCCAGTAAGGGGGGGCCGGACTCTGGAAACACCATATATTTT
TRBV24-1,TRBJ1-5,NA,TRBD1,CATSQGAGQPQHF,TGTGCCACCTCGCAGGGGGCGGGTCAGCCCCAGCATTTT
TRBV27,TRBJ2-1,NA,TRBD2,CASSRGDEQFF,TGTGCCAGCAGCCGGGGGGATGAGCAGTTCTTC
TRBV11-3,TRBJ1-6,NA,NA,CASSLEGRDSPLHF,TGTGCCAGCAGCTTAGAGGGGAGAGATTCACCCCTCCACTTT
TRBV2,TRBJ1-5,NA,NA,CASSQGPNQPQHF,TGTGCCAGCAGTCAGGGCCCCAATCAGCCCCAGCATTTT
TRBV18,TRBJ1-1,NA,TRBD1,CASSLGQGSSSNTEAFF,TGTGCCAGCTCACTCGGACAGGGGTCCTCCTCTAACACTGAAGCTTTCTTT
TRBV10-3,TRBJ2-7,NA,TRBD1,CAISTRDRENEQYF,TGTGCCATCAGTACCAGGGACAGGGAGAACGAGCAGTACTTC
TRBV10-3,TRBJ2-2,NA,TRBD1,CAIRPTGGGELFF,TGTGCCATCAGACCGACAGGGGGCGGGGAGCTGTTTTTT
TRBV7-8,TRBJ1-3,NA,NA,CASGLPLGPGNTIYF,TGTGCCAGCGGCCTCCCACTGGGGCCAGGAAACACCATATATTTT
TRBV5-1,TRBJ1-4,NA,NA,CASSLGGEEKLFF,TGCGCCAGCAGCTTAGGGGGGGAAGAAAAACTGTTTTTT
TRBV6-6,TRBJ1-5,NA,NA,CASSYAGSNQPQHF,TGTGCCAGCAGTTACGCAGGGAGCAATCAGCCCCAGCATTTT
TRBV24-1,TRBJ1-2,NA,TRBD1,CATSDPGGAGGYTF,TGTGCCACCAGTGACCCAGGGGGCGCGGGTGGCTACACCTTC
TRBV9,TRBJ2-5,NA,NA,CASSVAETQYF,TGTGCCAGCAGCGTAGCGGAGACCCAGTACTTC
TRBV19,TRBJ2-3,NA,TRBD2,CASSKGERGTSTDTQYF,TGTGCCAGTAGTAAGGGAGAGCGGGGAACTAGCACAGATACGCAGTATTTT
TRBV19,TRBJ1-4,NA,NA,CASSPSSATNEKLFF,TGTGCCAGTAGTCCTTCGAGTGCAACTAATGAAAAACTGTTTTTT
TRBV3-1/TRBV3-2,TRBJ1-2,NA,NA,CASSPGEGGYTF,TGTGCCAGCAGCCCAGGAGAGGGTGGCTACACCTTC
TRBV19,TRBJ1-5,once,TRBD1,CAISRQGAGQPQHF,TGTGCCATTTCTAGACAGGGGGCGGGTCAGCCCCAGCATTTT
TRBV19,TRBJ1-1,few,TRBD1,CASSAGQGKKANTEAFF,TGTGCCAGTAGTGCGGGACAGGGGAAGAAGGCGAACACTGAAGCTTTCTTT
TRBV10-3,TRBJ1-2,NA,TRBD1,CAISESPGQGADPHYGYTF,TGTGCCATCAGTGAGTCGCCGGGACAGGGGGCCGATCCTCACTATGGCTACACCTTC
TRBV24-1,TRBJ1-2,NA,NA,CATSETGPQGGYTF,TGTGCCACCAGTGAAACCGGGCCCCAGGGCGGCTACACCTTC
TRBV30,TRBJ1-2,NA,TRBD1,CAWRGDLWTGSDSFYGYTF,TGTGCCTGGAGAGGGGATCTGTGGACAGGGTCGGACTCCTTCTATGGCTACACCTTC
TRBV10-3,TRBJ2-3,NA,TRBD1,CAISSLPGGRTDTQYF,TGTGCCATCAGTTCCCTGCCAGGGGGCAGGACAGATACGCAGTATTTT
TRBV27,TRBJ1-4,once,NA,CASSSGLATNEKLFF,TGTGCCAGCAGCTCTGGCCTTGCAACTAATGAAAAACTGTTTTTT
TRBV7-8,TRBJ2-7,NA,NA,CASSLARQSSYEQYF,TGTGCCAGCAGCTTAGCGAGACAGAGCTCCTACGAGCAGTACTTC
TRBV20-1,TRBJ1-2,NA,NA,CSARRGTGYTF,TGCAGTGCCCGTAGGGGGACTGGCTACACCTTC
TRBV28,TRBJ1-2,NA,NA,CASNIQGRSYGYTF,TGTGCCAGCAACATACAGGGTCGGAGCTATGGCTACACCTTC
TRBV27,TRBJ1-1,few,NA,CASSPNMEWKPGEGAFF,TGTGCCAGCAGTCCCAATATGGAGTGGAAACCAGGGGAAGGCGCTTTCTTT
TRBV6-1,TRBJ2-7,NA,TRBD2,CASSQMTSEGYEQYF,TGTGCCAGCAGTCAGATGACTAGCGAAGGCTACGAGCAGTACTTC
TRBV2,TRBJ1-1,once,TRBD1,CASSSQGAGTEAFF,TGTGCCAGCAGCTCACAGGGGGCCGGTACTGAAGCTTTCTTT
TRBV15,TRBJ1-1,NA,TRBD1,CATSRPGGTNTEAFF,TGTGCCACCAGCAGACCAGGGGGCACGAACACTGAAGCTTTCTTT
TRBV19,TRBJ2-7,few,NA,CASSIAISAYEQYF,TGTGCCAGTAGTATAGCCATTTCGGCCTACGAGCAGTACTTC
TRBV7-9,TRBJ1-3,NA,TRBD1,CASSSPTGGNTIYF,TGTGCCAGCAGCTCACCGACAGGGGGAAACACCATATATTTT